This T cell receptor beta chain was identified in a study of T cell clones after liver transplantation. Study overall: HCV positivity affected three of eight recipients; the rest lacked autoimmune or viral indications.

CDR1 and CDR2 (germline): LGHNA, YNFKEQ. V dropped 0 bases and J dropped 5; count of bases not matched to a gene: 8. The CDR3 consists of 17 residues. Clones were sequenced by immunoSEQ multiplex PCR, and TCRdb holds only the in-frame ones, with some missing. The sample shows about 99,000 clones, roughly 80% of them seen only once. The TCR originated in a human donor who received a liver transplant. Sequencing was performed on CD4+ T cells from blood, taken before liver transplant. The rearrangement joins TRBV4-2 to TRBJ2-3, with 10 bases matching TRBD2. The CDR3 nucleotides read TGTGCCAGCAGCCAAGATAGGCTAGCGGGGGCAATAGATACGCAGTATTTT. Translation: CASSQDRLAGAIDTQYF.